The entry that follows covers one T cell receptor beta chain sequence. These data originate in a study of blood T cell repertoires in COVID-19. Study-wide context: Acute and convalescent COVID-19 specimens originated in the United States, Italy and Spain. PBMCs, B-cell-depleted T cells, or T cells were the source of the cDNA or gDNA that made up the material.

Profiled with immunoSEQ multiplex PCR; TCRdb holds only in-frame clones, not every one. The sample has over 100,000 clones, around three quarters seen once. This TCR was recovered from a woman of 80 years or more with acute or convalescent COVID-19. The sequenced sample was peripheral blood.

CDR3 region: CASSLEGGDSPLHF. CDR3 nucleotides: TGCGCCAGCAGCTTGGAAGGGGGGGATTCACCCCTCCACTTT. V usage is TRBV5-1 and J usage is TRBJ1-6, with TRBD1 as a possible D gene (6 bases). Germline CDR1 SGHRS, CDR2 YFSETQ. The CDR3 consists of 14 residues. The ends were cut back, 0 bases at V and 8 bases at J, with 9 bases in the middle.